The T cell receptor beta chain under discussion was sequenced for a study of cytomegalovirus exposure and HLA in healthy donors. Study summary: Of fewer than 450 genotyped donors, 65% to 85% clustered with self-reported Caucasian donors. Whole-study findings and limits: Earlier findings revealed that most TCR beta V segments proved productive either about 90% or about 30% of the time. In presence/absence analyses, roughly uniform sequencing depth across donors was assumed.

Vbeta (60) and Jbeta (13) primers were used in the PCR. Only in-frame clones appear in the TCRdb table, and some are missing; sequencing was by immunoSEQ multiplex PCR. In all, the sample yields more than 100,000 clones. The CDR3 runs to 19 residues. V gave up 1 base and J gave up 5 bases; unmatched junction bases: 13. The germline gives CDR1 MGHRA, CDR2 YSYEKL. With respect to this clone: What it binds is unknown.

The sequenced material came from PBMCs. The clonotype was recovered from a woman in her forties in good health and CMV-seronegative. The genes are TRBV4-1 and TRBJ1-6, with 8 bases fitting TRBD1. CDR3 loop: CASSQAYPGGDFNNSPLHF. The CDR3 coding sequence is TGCGCCAGCAGCCAAGCTTATCCAGGGGGCGATTTCAATAATTCACCCCTCCACTTT.